This is a list of T cell receptor beta chains from one sample in a study of blood T cell repertoires in COVID-19. Sequenced by immunoSEQ multiplex PCR; TCRdb stores in-frame clones only, minus some. The sample has about 220,000 clones; roughly 84% are singletons. Sequenced material: peripheral blood. Every receptor here comes from a woman aged 60-75 years with acute or convalescent COVID-19. Each CDR3 is given with its conserved first and last residue. A D gene is named only where the DNA matches it firmly. Only part of the rows carry a size: once, few, many, or a class if the clone is expanded.

j_call | clone_size | d_call | v_call | cdr3_aa | cdr3_nt
TRBJ1-2 | - | - | TRBV2 | CASSQGANYGYTF | TGTGCCAGCAGTCAGGGCGCCAACTATGGCTACACCTTC
TRBJ2-3 | - | TRBD1 | TRBV2 | CASSEVDRVHPYTQYF | TGTGCCAGCAGTGAAGTCGACAGGGTTCACCCATATACGCAGTATTTT
TRBJ1-4 | - | - | TRBV7-2 | CASSLAQGYEKLFF | TGTGCCAGCAGCTTAGCACAGGGTTATGAAAAACTGTTTTTT
TRBJ1-1 | - | TRBD1 | TRBV3-1/TRBV3-2 | CASSQAGTGGRNTEAFF | TGTGCCAGCAGCCAAGCTGGGACAGGGGGCCGCAACACTGAAGCTTTCTTT
TRBJ2-7 | once | TRBD1 | TRBV5-1 | CASQRGQGYVYEQYF | TGCGCCAGCCAAAGGGGACAGGGATATGTCTACGAGCAGTACTTC
TRBJ2-5 | - | TRBD2 | TRBV28 | CASSFGGYQETQYF | TGTGCCAGCAGTTTCGGGGGGTACCAAGAGACCCAGTACTTC
TRBJ1-6 | - | - | TRBV27 | CASRSDSNNSPLHF | TGTGCCAGCAGATCTGACAGTAATAATTCACCCCTCCACTTT
TRBJ2-7 | - | TRBD2 | TRBV4-1 | CASSQDRGGSYEQYF | TGCGCCAGCAGCCAAGATCGGGGGGGCTCCTACGAGCAGTACTTC
TRBJ1-5 | - | - | TRBV27 | CASGLSAYQPQHF | TGTGCCAGCGGGTTAAGCGCGTATCAGCCCCAGCATTTT
TRBJ1-3 | - | - | TRBV5-8 | CASSFEGFSGNTIYF | TGTGCCAGCAGCTTCGAGGGCTTCTCTGGAAACACCATATATTTT
TRBJ2-5 | - | TRBD1 | TRBV19 | CASSWTGMITETQYF | TGTGCCAGTAGTTGGACAGGGATGATAACCGAGACCCAGTACTTC
TRBJ2-7 | - | TRBD2 | TRBV6-5 | CASSYLLLADEQYF | TGTGCCAGCAGTTACCTATTACTAGCGGACGAGCAGTACTTC
TRBJ1-4 | - | - | TRBV4-2 | CASSQELGSRGGDEKLFF | TGTGCCAGCAGCCAAGAATTAGGGTCCAGGGGAGGGGATGAAAAACTGTTTTTT
TRBJ1-2 | - | - | TRBV6-6 | CASSGRPRYGYTF | TGTGCCAGCAGTGGCAGGCCACGCTATGGCTACACCTTC
TRBJ1-1 | once | TRBD1 | TRBV7-3 | CASSSQGASTEAFF | TGTGCCAGCAGCTCACAGGGGGCAAGCACTGAAGCTTTCTTT
TRBJ2-7 | once | TRBD1 | TRBV5-4 | CASSLGTGPYEQYF | TGTGCCAGCAGCTTAGGGACAGGACCCTACGAGCAGTACTTC
TRBJ1-5 | - | - | TRBV5-1 | CASSLFGRGGNQPQHF | TGCGCCAGCAGCTTGTTCGGCAGGGGAGGCAATCAGCCCCAGCATTTT